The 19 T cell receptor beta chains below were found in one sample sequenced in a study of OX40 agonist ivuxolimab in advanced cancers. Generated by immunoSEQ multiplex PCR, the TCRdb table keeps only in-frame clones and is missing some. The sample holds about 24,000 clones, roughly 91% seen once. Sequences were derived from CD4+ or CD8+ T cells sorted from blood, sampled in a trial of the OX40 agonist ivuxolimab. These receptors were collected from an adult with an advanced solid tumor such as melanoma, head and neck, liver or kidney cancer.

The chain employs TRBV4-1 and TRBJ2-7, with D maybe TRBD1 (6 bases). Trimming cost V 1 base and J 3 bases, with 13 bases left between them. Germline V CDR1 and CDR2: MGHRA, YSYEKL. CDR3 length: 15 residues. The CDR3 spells CASSQGRDTVYEQYF. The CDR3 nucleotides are TGCGCCAGCAGCCAAGGCCGGGACACAGTCTACGAGCAGTACTTC.

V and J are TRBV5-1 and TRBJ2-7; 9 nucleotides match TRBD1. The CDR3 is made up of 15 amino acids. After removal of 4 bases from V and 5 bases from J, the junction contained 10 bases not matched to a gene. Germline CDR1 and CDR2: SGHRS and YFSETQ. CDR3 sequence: CASSGGQGRVDEQYF. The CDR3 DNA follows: TGCGCCAGCAGCGGGGGACAGGGACGTGTCGACGAGCAGTACTTC. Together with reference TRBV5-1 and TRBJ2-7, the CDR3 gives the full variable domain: KAGVTQTPRYLIKTRGQQVTLSCSPISGHRSVSWYQQTPGQGLQFLFEYFSETQRNKGNFPGRFSGRQFSNSRSEMNVSTLELGDSALYLCASSGGQGRVDEQYFGPGTRLTVT.

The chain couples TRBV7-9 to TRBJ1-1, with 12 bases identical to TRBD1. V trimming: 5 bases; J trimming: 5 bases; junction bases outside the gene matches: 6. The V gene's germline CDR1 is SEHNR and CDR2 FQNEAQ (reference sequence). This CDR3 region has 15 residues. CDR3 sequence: CASSTGTGGRTEAFF. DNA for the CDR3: TGTGCCAGCAGCACCGGGACAGGGGGCAGGACTGAAGCTTTCTTT.

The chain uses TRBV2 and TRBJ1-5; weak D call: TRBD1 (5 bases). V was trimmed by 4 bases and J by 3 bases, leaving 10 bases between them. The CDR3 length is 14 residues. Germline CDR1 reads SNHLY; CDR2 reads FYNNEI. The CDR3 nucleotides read TGTGCCAGCAGTGCATACGGGACCAATCAGCCCCAGCATTTT. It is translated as CASSAYGTNQPQHF.

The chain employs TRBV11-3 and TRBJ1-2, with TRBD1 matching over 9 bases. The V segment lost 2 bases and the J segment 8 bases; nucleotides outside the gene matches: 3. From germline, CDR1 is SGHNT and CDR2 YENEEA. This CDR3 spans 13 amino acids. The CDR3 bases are TGTGCCAGCAGCTTAAGACAGGGGGTAGGCTACACCTTC. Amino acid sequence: CASSLRQGVGYTF.

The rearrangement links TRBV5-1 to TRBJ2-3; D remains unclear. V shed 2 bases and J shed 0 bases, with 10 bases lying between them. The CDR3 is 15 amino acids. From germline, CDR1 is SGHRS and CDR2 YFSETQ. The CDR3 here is CASSFNTPSTDTQYF. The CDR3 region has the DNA TGCGCCAGCAGCTTCAATACACCTAGCACAGATACGCAGTATTTT. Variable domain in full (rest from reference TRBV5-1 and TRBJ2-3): KAGVTQTPRYLIKTRGQQVTLSCSPISGHRSVSWYQQTPGQGLQFLFEYFSETQRNKGNFPGRFSGRQFSNSRSEMNVSTLELGDSALYLCASSFNTPSTDTQYFGPGTRLTVL.

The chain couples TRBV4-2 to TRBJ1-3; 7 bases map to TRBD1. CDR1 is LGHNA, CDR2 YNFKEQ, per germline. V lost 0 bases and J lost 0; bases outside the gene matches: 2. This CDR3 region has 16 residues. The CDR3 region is CASSQEDRSSGNTIYF. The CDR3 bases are TGTGCCAGCAGCCAAGAGGACAGGTCCTCTGGAAACACCATATATTTT.

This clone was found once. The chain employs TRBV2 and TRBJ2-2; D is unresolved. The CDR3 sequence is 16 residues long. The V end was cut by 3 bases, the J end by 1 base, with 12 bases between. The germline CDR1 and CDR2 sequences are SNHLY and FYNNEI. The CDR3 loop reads CASSDSPELNTGELFF. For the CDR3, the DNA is TGTGCCAGCAGTGACTCGCCTGAATTGAACACCGGGGAGCTGTTTTTT.

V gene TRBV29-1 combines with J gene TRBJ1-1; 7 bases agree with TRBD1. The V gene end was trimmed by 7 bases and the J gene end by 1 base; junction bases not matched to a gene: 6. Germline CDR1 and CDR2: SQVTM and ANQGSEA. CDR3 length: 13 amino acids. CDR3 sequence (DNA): TGCAGCGCCCTCGGGACAGCGAACACTGAAGCTTTCTTT. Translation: CSALGTANTEAFF.

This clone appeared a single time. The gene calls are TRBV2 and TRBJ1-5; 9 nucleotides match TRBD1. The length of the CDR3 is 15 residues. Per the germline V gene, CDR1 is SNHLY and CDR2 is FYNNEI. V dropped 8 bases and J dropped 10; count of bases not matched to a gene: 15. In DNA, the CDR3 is TGTGCCAGCGCCTTAGGGGTACAGGGGGCAGGACCCCAGCATTTT. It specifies CASALGVQGAGPQHF.

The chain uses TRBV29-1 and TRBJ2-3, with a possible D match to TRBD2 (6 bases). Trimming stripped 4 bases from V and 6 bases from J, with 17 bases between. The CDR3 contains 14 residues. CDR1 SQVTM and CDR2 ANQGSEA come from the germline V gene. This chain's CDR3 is CSVAGGATPDTQYF. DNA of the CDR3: TGCAGCGTTGCCGGCGGGGCTACCCCGGATACGCAGTATTTT.

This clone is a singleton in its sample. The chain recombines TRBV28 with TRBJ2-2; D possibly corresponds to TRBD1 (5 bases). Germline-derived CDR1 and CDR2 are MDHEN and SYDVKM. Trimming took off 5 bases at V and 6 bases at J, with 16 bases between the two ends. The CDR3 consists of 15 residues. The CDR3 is CASSGSTGPPGELFF. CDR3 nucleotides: TGTGCCAGCAGTGGATCTACAGGACCCCCCGGGGAGCTGTTTTTT.

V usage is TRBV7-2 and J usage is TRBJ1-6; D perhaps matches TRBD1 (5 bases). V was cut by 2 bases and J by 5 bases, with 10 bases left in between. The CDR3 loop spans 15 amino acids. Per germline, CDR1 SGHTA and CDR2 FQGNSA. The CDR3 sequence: CASSLMGGNNSPLHF. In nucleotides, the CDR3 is TGTGCCAGCAGCTTAATGGGGGGTAATAATTCACCCCTCCACTTT.

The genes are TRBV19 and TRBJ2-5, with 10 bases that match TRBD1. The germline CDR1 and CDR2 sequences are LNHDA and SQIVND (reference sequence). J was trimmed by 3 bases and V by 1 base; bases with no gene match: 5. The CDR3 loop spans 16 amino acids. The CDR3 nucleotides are TGTGCCAGTAGTATAGGACAGGGGGCCGGTGAAGAGACCCAGTACTTC. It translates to CASSIGQGAGEETQYF.

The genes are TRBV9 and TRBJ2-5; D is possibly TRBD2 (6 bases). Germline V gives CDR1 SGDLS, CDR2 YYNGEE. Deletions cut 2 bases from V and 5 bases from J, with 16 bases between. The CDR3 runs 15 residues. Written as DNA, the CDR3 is TGTGCCAGCAGCGTCACTACCGGGAGACACGAGACCCAGTACTTC. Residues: CASSVTTGRHETQYF.

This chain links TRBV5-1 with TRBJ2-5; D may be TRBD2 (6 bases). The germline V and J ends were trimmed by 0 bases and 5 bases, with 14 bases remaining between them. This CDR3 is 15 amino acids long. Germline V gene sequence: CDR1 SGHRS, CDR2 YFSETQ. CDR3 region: CASSLVPGVWETQYF. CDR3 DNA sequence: TGCGCCAGCAGCTTGGTACCGGGGGTATGGGAGACCCAGTACTTC.

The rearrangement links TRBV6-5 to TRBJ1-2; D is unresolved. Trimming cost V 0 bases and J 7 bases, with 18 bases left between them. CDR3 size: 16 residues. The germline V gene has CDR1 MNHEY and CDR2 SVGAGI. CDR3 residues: CASSYSGPSPLGGYTF. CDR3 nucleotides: TGTGCCAGCAGTTACTCCGGCCCATCACCCCTCGGTGGCTACACCTTC.

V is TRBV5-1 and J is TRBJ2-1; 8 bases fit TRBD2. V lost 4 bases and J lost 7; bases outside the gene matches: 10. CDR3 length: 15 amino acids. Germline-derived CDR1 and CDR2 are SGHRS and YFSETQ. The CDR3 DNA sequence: TGCGCCAGCAGCACGGCTAGCGGGCTGGGAAATGAGCAGTTCTTC. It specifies CASSTASGLGNEQFF. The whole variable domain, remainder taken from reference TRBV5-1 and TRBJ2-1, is KAGVTQTPRYLIKTRGQQVTLSCSPISGHRSVSWYQQTPGQGLQFLFEYFSETQRNKGNFPGRFSGRQFSNSRSEMNVSTLELGDSALYLCASSTASGLGNEQFFGPGTRLTVL.

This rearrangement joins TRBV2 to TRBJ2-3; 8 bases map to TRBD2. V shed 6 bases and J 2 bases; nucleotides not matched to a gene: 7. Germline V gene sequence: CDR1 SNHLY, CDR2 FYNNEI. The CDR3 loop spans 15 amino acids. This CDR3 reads CASRFSGADTDTQYF. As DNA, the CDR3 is TGTGCCAGCAGGTTTAGCGGGGCAGACACAGATACGCAGTATTTT.